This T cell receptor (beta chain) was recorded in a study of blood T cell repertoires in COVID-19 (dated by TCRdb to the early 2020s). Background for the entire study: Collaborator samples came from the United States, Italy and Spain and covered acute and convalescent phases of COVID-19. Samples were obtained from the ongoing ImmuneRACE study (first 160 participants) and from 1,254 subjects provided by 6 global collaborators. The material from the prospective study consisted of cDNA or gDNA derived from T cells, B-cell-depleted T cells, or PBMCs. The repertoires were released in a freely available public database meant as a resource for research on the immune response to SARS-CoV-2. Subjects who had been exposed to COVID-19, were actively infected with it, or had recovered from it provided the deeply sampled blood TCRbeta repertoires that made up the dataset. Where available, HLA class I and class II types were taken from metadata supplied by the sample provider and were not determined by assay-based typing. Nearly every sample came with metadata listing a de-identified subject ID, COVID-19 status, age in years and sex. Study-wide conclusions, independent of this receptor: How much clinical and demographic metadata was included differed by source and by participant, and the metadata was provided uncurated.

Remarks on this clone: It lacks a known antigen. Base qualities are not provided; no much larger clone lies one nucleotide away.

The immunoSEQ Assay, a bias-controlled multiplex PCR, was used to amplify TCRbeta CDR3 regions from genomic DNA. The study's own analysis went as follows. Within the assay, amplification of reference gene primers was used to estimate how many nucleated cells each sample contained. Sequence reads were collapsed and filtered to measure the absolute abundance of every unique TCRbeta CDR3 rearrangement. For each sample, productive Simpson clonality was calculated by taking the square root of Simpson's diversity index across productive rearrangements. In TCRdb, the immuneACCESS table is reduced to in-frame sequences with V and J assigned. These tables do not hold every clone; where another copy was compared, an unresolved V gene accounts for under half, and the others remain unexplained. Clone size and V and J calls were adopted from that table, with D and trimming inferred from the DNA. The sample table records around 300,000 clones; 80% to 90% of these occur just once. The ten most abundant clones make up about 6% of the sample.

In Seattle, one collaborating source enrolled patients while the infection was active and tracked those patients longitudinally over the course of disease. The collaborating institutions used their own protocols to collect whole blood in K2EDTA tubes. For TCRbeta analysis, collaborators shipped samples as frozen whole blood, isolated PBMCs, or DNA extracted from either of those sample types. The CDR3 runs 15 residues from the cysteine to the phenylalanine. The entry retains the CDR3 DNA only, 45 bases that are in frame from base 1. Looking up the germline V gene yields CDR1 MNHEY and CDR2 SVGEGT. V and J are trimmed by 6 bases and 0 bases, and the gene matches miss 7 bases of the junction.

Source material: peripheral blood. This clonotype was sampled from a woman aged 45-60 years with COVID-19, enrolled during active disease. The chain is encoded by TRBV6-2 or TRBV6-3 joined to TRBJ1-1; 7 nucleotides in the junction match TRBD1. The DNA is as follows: TGTGCCAGCAGCTTCCTGACAGGGTTGAACACTGAAGCTTTCTTT. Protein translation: CASSFLTGLNTEAFF.